This T cell receptor (beta chain) emerged from a study of cytomegalovirus exposure and HLA in healthy donors. Findings of the study overall: The classifier, whose performance was assessed in both the original and validation cohorts, reportedly diagnosed cytomegalovirus status with high specificity and sensitivity. At a 0.05 false discovery rate, a later analysis found 16,951 TCR beta sequences to be associated with HLA alleles.

The CDR3 sequence is 12 residues long. V lost 2 bases, J lost 11 bases, and 9 bases lay in between. Germline CDR1 and CDR2: SGHTA and FQGNSA. This PCR relied on a set of 60 Vbeta primers and 13 Jbeta primers. The method was immunoSEQ multiplex PCR; TCRdb's version includes in-frame clones alone and lacks a portion of them. The profile shows 200,000 or so clones, about four fifths of them singletons. Details on this clone: Its specificity is not known.

The sequencing input was PBMCs. The chain uses TRBV7-2 and TRBJ1-4, with a tentative D call TRBD1 (5 bases). This TCR was recovered from a male donor in good health and CMV-seropositive. DNA for the CDR3: TGTGCCAGCAGCTTACCAGGGCGGAAACTGTTTTTT. This encodes CASSLPGRKLFF.